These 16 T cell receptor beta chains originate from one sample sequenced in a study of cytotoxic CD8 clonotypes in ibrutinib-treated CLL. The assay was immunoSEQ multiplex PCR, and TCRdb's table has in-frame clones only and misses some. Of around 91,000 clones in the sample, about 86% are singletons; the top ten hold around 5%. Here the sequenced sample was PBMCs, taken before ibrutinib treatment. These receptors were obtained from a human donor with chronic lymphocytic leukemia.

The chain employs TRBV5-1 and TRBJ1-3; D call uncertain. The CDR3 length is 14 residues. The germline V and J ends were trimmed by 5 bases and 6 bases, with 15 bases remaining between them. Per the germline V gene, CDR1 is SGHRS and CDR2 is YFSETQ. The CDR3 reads CASSPGDGENTIYF. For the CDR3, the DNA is TGCGCCAGCAGTCCCGGGGATGGGGAAAACACCATATATTTT.

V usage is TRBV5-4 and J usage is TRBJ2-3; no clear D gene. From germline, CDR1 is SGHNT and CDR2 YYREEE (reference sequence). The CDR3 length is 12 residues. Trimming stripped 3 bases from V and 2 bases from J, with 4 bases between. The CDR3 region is CASSSATDTQYF. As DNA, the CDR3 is TGTGCCAGCAGCTCCGCCACAGATACGCAGTATTTT.

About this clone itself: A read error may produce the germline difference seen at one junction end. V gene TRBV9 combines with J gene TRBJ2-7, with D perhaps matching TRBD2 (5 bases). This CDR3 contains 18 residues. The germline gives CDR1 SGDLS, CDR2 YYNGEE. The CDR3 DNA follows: TGTGCCAGCAGCGCCCACTTAATTACCCGGTCAACTAGTTGGGGTTTGCACTTC. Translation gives CASSAHLITRSTSWGLHF. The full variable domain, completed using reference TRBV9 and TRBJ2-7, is DSGVTQTPKHLITATGQRVTLRCSPRSGDLSVYWYQQSLDQGLQFLIQYYNGEERAKGNILERFSAQQFPDLHSELNLSSLELGDSALYFCASSAHLITRSTSWGLHFGPGTRLTVT.

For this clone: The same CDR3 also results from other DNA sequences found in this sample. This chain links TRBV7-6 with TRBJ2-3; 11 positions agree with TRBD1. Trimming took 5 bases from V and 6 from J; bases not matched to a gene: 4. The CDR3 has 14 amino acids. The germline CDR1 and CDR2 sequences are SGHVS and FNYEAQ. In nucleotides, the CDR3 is TGTGCCAGCAGCCTCGGACAGGGGGCGGATACGCAGTATTTT. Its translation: CASSLGQGADTQYF.

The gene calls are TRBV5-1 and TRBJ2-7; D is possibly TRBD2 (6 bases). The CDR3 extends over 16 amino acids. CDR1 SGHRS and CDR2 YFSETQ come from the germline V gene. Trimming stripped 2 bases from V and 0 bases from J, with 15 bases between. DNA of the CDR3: TGCGCCAGCAGCTTTCTTGGCGGGATGGGCTCCTACGAGCAGTACTTC. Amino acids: CASSFLGGMGSYEQYF.

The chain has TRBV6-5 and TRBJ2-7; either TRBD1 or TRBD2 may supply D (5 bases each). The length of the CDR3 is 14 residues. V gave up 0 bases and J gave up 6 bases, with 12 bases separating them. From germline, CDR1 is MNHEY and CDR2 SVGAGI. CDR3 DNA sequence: TGTGCCAGCAGTTACTCGAGGGGAGACGTCGAGCAGTACTTC. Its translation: CASSYSRGDVEQYF.

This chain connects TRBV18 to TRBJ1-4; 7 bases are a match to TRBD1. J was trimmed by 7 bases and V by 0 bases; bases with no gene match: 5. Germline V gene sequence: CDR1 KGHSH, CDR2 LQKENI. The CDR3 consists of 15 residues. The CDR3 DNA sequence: TGTGCCAGCTCACCACCTCGACAGGGAGGTGAAAAACTGTTTTTT. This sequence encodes CASSPPRQGGEKLFF.

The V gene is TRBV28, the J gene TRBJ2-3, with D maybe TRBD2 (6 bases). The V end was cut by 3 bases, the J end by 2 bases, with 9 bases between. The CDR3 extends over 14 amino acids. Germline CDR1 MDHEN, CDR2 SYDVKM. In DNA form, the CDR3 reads TGTGCCAGCAGTTTTGGCGGGACCACAGATACGCAGTATTTT. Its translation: CASSFGGTTDTQYF.

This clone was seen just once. The chain's CDR3 is CASSPSNWNEQFF. Written as DNA, the CDR3 is TGTGCCAGCAGTCCCTCGAATTGGAATGAGCAGTTCTTC. The chain employs TRBV27 and TRBJ2-1; D is uncertain. Germline CDR1 is MNHEY and CDR2 is SMNVEV (reference sequence). This CDR3 is built from 13 residues. Trimming shortened V by 5 bases and J by 7 bases, and 12 bases separated the two germline ends.

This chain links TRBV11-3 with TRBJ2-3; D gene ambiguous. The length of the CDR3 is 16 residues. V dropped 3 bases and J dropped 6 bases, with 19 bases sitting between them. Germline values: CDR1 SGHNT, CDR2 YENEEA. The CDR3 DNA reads TGTGCCAGCAGCTTGTCCGAGTCGTCGAGCAGCGATACGCAGTATTTT. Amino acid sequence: CASSLSESSSSDTQYF.

The DNA of the CDR3 is TGTGCCTGGAATATCGGCGGTAATGAAAAACTGTTTTTT. The encoded protein is CAWNIGGNEKLFF. The chain joins TRBV30 to TRBJ1-4; D uncertain. The CDR3 runs to 13 residues. The germline V gene has CDR1 GTSNPN and CDR2 SVGIG (reference sequence). V lost 4 bases and J 4 bases, leaving 10 bases between the germline ends.

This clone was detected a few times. CDR3 sequence reads: CASSLHRTGIADTQYF. For the CDR3, the DNA is TGCGCCAGCAGCCTGCATAGGACAGGCATCGCAGATACGCAGTATTTT. The chain links TRBV4-3 to TRBJ2-3, with TRBD1 matching over 7 bases. The germline gives CDR1 LGHNA, CDR2 YSLEER. J lost 4 bases, V lost 4 bases, and 11 bases had no gene match. The CDR3 is 16 amino acids.

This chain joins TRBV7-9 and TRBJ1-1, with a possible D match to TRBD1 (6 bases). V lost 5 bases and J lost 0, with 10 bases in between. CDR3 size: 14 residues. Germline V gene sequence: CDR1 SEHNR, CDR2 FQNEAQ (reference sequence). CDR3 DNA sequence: TGTGCCAGCAGCCGGGGGCCTCTGAACACTGAAGCTTTCTTT. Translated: CASSRGPLNTEAFF.

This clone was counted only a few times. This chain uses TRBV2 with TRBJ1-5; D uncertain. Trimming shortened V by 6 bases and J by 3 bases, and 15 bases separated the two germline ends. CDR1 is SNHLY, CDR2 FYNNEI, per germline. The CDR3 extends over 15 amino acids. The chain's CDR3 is CASRQEVANNQPQHF. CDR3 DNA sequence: TGTGCCAGCAGGCAAGAGGTGGCGAACAATCAGCCCCAGCATTTT.

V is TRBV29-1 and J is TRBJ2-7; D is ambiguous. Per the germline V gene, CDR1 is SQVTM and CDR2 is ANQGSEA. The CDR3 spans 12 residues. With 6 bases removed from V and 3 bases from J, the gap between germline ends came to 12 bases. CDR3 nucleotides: TGCAGCGTCACCACCGCCCTCTACGAGCAGTACTTC. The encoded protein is CSVTTALYEQYF.

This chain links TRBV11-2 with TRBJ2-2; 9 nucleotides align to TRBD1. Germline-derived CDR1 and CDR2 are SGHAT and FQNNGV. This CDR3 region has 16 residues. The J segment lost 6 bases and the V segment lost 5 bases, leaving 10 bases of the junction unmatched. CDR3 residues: CASSNTGTGSSGELFF. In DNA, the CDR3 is TGTGCCAGCAGCAACACCGGGACAGGGTCGTCCGGGGAGCTGTTTTTT.